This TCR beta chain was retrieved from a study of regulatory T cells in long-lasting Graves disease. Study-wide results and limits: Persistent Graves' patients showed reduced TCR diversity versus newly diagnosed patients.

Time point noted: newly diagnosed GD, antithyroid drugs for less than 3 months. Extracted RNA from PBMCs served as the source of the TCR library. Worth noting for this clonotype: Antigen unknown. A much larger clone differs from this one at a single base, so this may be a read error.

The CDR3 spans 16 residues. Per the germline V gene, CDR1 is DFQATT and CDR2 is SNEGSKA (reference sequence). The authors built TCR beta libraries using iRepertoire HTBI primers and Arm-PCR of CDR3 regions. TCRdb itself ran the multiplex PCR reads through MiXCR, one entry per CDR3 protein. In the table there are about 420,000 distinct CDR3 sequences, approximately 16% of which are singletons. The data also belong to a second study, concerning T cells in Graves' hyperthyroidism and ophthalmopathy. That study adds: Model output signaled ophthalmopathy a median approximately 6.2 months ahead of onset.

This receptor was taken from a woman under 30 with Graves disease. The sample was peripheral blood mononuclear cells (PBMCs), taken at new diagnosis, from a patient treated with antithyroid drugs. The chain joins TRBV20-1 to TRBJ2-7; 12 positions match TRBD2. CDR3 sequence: CSATWTSGKLGYGQYF. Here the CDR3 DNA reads TGCAGTGCTACCTGGACTAGCGGGAAACTTGGGTACGGGCAGTACTTC.